These 18 T cell receptor beta chains came from one sample sequenced in a study of PD-L1 blockade in urothelial cancer. Generated by immunoSEQ multiplex PCR, the TCRdb table keeps only in-frame clones and is missing some. The data show tens of thousands of clones, about 85% seen once. Time point meaning: pretreatment peripheral blood. Material: PBMCs, obtained around atezolizumab (anti-PD-L1) treatment. These receptors were obtained from a man aged 40-49 years with urothelial cancer.

This chain uses TRBV10-3 with TRBJ2-7; D uncertain. Germline CDR1 and CDR2: ENHRY and SYGVKD. The ends were cut back, 2 bases at V and 2 bases at J, with 7 bases in the middle. The CDR3 length is 13 residues. The chain's CDR3 is CAISEPTTYEQYF. As DNA, the CDR3 is TGTGCCATCAGTGAGCCTACTACCTACGAGCAGTACTTC.

V usage is TRBV27 and J usage is TRBJ2-3, with D possibly TRBD1 on 6 matching bases. The germline V gene has CDR1 MNHEY and CDR2 SMNVEV (reference sequence). Trimming took 7 bases from V and 0 from J, leaving 11 bases between them. This CDR3 has 14 amino acids. In nucleotides, the CDR3 is TGTGCCAGCAAACAGGGCCATAGCACAGATACGCAGTATTTT. Protein sequence: CASKQGHSTDTQYF.

This sequence joins TRBV7-2 and TRBJ1-5, with D unresolved. CDR1 SGHTA and CDR2 FQGNSA come from the germline V gene. Trimming stripped 6 bases from V and 4 bases from J, with 13 bases between. The CDR3 consists of 14 residues. The CDR3 loop reads CASSPQSSNQPQHF. CDR3 in DNA: TGTGCCAGCAGTCCCCAGTCTAGTAATCAGCCCCAGCATTTT.

The rearrangement joins TRBV28 to TRBJ2-7; D not resolved. Looked up from germline, CDR1 is MDHEN and CDR2 is SYDVKM. Between the trimmed V and J ends, which lost 3 bases and 5 bases, there was a span of 11 bases. CDR3 length: 13 amino acids. DNA for the CDR3: TGTGCCAGCAGTTTGAATGCCCCTAACGAGCAGTACTTC. Amino acids: CASSLNAPNEQYF.

This clone came up a few times. The rearrangement joins TRBV27 to TRBJ2-7; D ambiguous. CDR3 length equals 13 residues. The germline V gene encodes CDR1 MNHEY and CDR2 SMNVEV (reference sequence). The V end was cut by 5 bases, the J end by 3 bases, with 11 bases between. The CDR3 protein is CASSPKDIYEQYF. As DNA, the CDR3 is TGTGCCAGCAGTCCAAAAGACATCTACGAGCAGTACTTC.

This chain joins TRBV7-8 and TRBJ2-7; 9 positions match TRBD2. The CDR3 covers 15 residues. The junction had 12 bases not matched to a gene; V was cut back by 6 bases and J by 6 bases. Germline CDR1 SGHVS, CDR2 FQNEAQ. The CDR3 loop is CASRPTTSGYGEQYF. CDR3 nucleotides: TGTGCCAGCAGACCGACGACTAGCGGTTATGGCGAGCAGTACTTC.

The chain carries TRBV12-5 and TRBJ2-1, with D perhaps TRBD2 (6 bases). Trimming removed 0 bases at V and 7 bases at J, with 16 bases between. This CDR3 is built from 16 residues. Per germline, CDR1 LGHNT and CDR2 FRNRAP. CDR3 DNA: TGTGCTAGTGGTTTGGTCGCGGGGTCCCTCGTTAATGAGCAGTTCTTC. Translated, it gives CASGLVAGSLVNEQFF.

V and J are TRBV4-3 and TRBJ2-1, with 11 bases aligning to TRBD2. The V and J ends lost 0 bases and 7 bases, in that order; junction bases with no gene match: 8. Germline assignment: CDR1 LGHNA and CDR2 YSLEER. The CDR3 runs to 17 residues. The CDR3 DNA sequence: TGCGCCAGCAGCCAAGATCGCGGGACTAGCGGACATAATGAGCAGTTCTTC. It translates to CASSQDRGTSGHNEQFF.

The gene calls are TRBV28 and TRBJ2-1, with 11 bases matching TRBD1. There are 17 residues in the CDR3. Trimming took 8 bases from V and 4 from J; bases not matched to a gene: 13. CDR1 is MDHEN, CDR2 SYDVKM, per germline. The CDR3 loop reads CASPPTLGTGGYNEQFF. In DNA, the CDR3 is TGTGCCAGCCCTCCTACCCTAGGGACAGGGGGGTACAATGAGCAGTTCTTC.

This clone was detected once. This chain joins TRBV2 and TRBJ1-1; a weak D match, TRBD1 (6 bases). CDR1 is SNHLY, CDR2 FYNNEI, per germline. V was pared by 9 bases and J by 0 bases, with 11 bases between. This CDR3 is 13 amino acids long. The CDR3 loop reads CASVDRLNTEAFF. In nucleotides, the CDR3 is TGTGCCAGTGTCGACAGGTTGAACACTGAAGCTTTCTTT. The full variable domain, rest sourced from reference TRBV2 and TRBJ1-1, is EPEVTQTPSHQVTQMGQEVILRCVPISNHLYFYWYRQILGQKVEFLVSFYNNEISEKSEIFDDQFSVERPDGSNFTLKIRSTKLEDSAMYFCASVDRLNTEAFFGQGTRLTVV.

The chain joins TRBV9 to TRBJ2-5; D perhaps matches TRBD2 (5 bases). The CDR3 runs 15 residues. Germline values: CDR1 SGDLS, CDR2 YYNGEE. The V and J ends lost 4 bases and 2 bases respectively, with 15 bases between them. For the CDR3, the DNA is TGTGCCAGCAGCTTACTCTCCGAGGGACAAGAGACCCAGTACTTC. Its translation is CASSLLSEGQETQYF. Filled out from reference TRBV9 and TRBJ2-5, the complete variable domain reads DSGVTQTPKHLITATGQRVTLRCSPRSGDLSVYWYQQSLDQGLQFLIQYYNGEERAKGNILERFSAQQFPDLHSELNLSSLELGDSALYFCASSLLSEGQETQYFGPGTRLLVL.

The gene calls are TRBV5-4 and TRBJ1-1; D may be TRBD1 (5 bases). V was cut by 0 bases and J by 0 bases, with 12 bases left in between. Per germline, CDR1 SGHNT and CDR2 YYREEE (reference sequence). CDR3 length: 16 residues. CDR3 sequence (DNA): TGTGCCAGCAGCTTGGACCCAGGGACTATGAACACTGAAGCTTTCTTT. Its translation: CASSLDPGTMNTEAFF. The whole variable domain, filled in from reference TRBV5-4 and TRBJ1-1, reads ETGVTQSPTHLIKTRGQQVTLRCSSQSGHNTVSWYQQALGQGPQFIFQYYREEENGRGNFPPRFSGLQFPNYSSELNVNALELDDSALYLCASSLDPGTMNTEAFFGQGTRLTVV.

J is TRBJ2-3 and V is TRBV15, with D possibly being TRBD2 (6 bases). Trimming removed 3 bases from V and 9 bases from J, with 22 bases in between. CDR1 and CDR2 from the germline V gene are LNHNV and YYDKDF (reference sequence). The CDR3 loop spans 16 amino acids. Here the CDR3 reads CATSSLRDSARGTQYF. The CDR3 coding sequence is TGTGCCACCAGCAGCCTCCGGGACTCGGCTCGTGGAACGCAGTATTTT.

The chain carries TRBV7-8 and TRBJ2-7, with 10 bases matching TRBD2. Trimming took 5 bases from V and 4 from J; bases not matched to a gene: 14. The germline V gene has CDR1 SGHVS and CDR2 FQNEAQ. The CDR3 is 17 amino acids. The CDR3 DNA follows: TGTGCCAGCAGCCGATCGACAATAAGCGGGAGGGCGTACGAGCAGTACTTC. Amino acid sequence: CASSRSTISGRAYEQYF.

This chain joins TRBV14 and TRBJ2-1; no clear D. The CDR3 covers 15 residues. Trimming removed 0 bases from V and 0 bases from J, with 6 bases in between. Germline CDR1 reads SGHDN; CDR2 reads FVKESK. Here the CDR3 DNA reads TGTGCCAGCAGCCAAGACTGGAGCTCCTACAATGAGCAGTTCTTC. This translates into CASSQDWSSYNEQFF.

The chain combines TRBV2 with TRBJ2-7, with a possible D match to TRBD2 (6 bases). CDR1 is SNHLY, CDR2 FYNNEI, per germline. This CDR3 has 15 residues. Trimming took off 6 bases at V and 2 bases at J, with 17 bases between the two ends. The CDR3 reads CASRPQRAQTYEQYF. The CDR3 DNA reads TGTGCCAGCAGACCTCAGCGGGCGCAAACCTACGAGCAGTACTTC.

The rearrangement uses TRBV10-3 and TRBJ2-1; tentative D call: TRBD1 (5 bases). V was cut by 10 bases and J by 2 bases, with 12 bases left in between. CDR3 length: 13 amino acids. CDR1 and CDR2 (germline): ENHRY, SYGVKD. The DNA of the CDR3 is TGTGCCACCACCGACAGAACCTACAATGAGCAGTTCTTC. This sequence encodes CATTDRTYNEQFF.

This chain joins TRBV18 and TRBJ2-2; 7 nucleotides align to TRBD1. This CDR3 is 15 amino acids long. Unmatched junction bases numbered 7, after V lost 6 bases and J lost 3 bases. Germline values: CDR1 KGHSH, CDR2 LQKENI. In DNA form, the CDR3 reads TGTGCCAGCTCTCCGAGGACAGGTGACACCGGGGAGCTGTTTTTT. The encoded protein is CASSPRTGDTGELFF. The entire variable domain, with the rest obtained from reference TRBV18 and TRBJ2-2, is as follows: NAGVMQNPRHLVRRRGQEARLRCSPMKGHSHVYWYRQLPEEGLKFMVYLQKENIIDESGMPKERFSAEFPKEGPSILRIQQVVRGDSAAYFCASSPRTGDTGELFFGEGSRLTVL.